A single sample is the source of the 14 T cell receptor beta chains below, sequenced in a study of blood T cell repertoires in COVID-19. Generated by immunoSEQ multiplex PCR, the TCRdb table keeps only in-frame clones and is missing some. In the table there are about 130,000 clones, around 83% of which are singletons. The specimen was PBMCs or T cells enriched from blood (not recorded which). The origin of the receptors is a man aged 50-59 years who had recovered from COVID-19.

This chain uses TRBV2 with TRBJ2-1, with 11 bases matching TRBD2. The V and J ends lost 2 bases and 6 bases, in that order; junction bases with no gene match: 3. CDR1 and CDR2 from the germline V gene are SNHLY and FYNNEI. There are 15 residues in the CDR3. CDR3 in amino acids: CASSEFSGGANEQFF. As DNA, the CDR3 is TGTGCCAGCAGTGAATTTAGCGGGGGGGCCAATGAGCAGTTCTTC.

The rearrangement links TRBV6-5 to TRBJ1-2; D remains unclear. CDR1 and CDR2 from the germline V gene are MNHEY and SVGAGI. Trimming pared 7 bases from V and 4 bases from J, leaving 19 bases between. This CDR3 has 15 amino acids. In DNA, the CDR3 is TGTGCCAGCATCCCATCTGGGAGGGTTAGCTATGGCTACACCTTC. Translating it yields CASIPSGRVSYGYTF.

The table lists this clone with a count of one. V usage is TRBV7-2 and J usage is TRBJ2-5; 7 bases are shared with TRBD2. The germline CDR1 and CDR2 sequences are SGHTA and FQGNSA. J gave up 4 bases and V 1 base, and 12 bases lay outside the gene matches. CDR3 length: 17 residues. The CDR3 reads CASSLDGSGRRGETQYF. The CDR3 region has the DNA TGTGCCAGCAGCTTAGATGGTAGCGGGCGCCGGGGAGAGACCCAGTACTTC.

The V gene is TRBV7-9, the J gene TRBJ1-3; perhaps TRBD1 as D (6 bases). Trimming pared 6 bases from V and 2 bases from J, leaving 14 bases between. The germline V gene encodes CDR1 SEHNR and CDR2 FQNEAQ (reference sequence). This CDR3 region has 15 residues. The chain's CDR3 is CASRANREPGNTIYF. The CDR3 DNA follows: TGTGCCAGCAGAGCTAACAGGGAGCCTGGAAACACCATATATTTT.

CDR3 sequence (DNA): TGCAGTGCTAGTTTCCGGAGCTCCTATAATTCACCCCTCCACTTT. It translates to CSASFRSSYNSPLHF. The chain couples TRBV20-1 to TRBJ1-6; D remains unclear. V dropped 3 bases and J dropped 0 bases, with 9 bases sitting between them. CDR3 length: 15 amino acids. Germline lookup yields CDR1 DFQATT and CDR2 SNEGSKA (reference sequence).

The chain has TRBV9 and TRBJ2-7, with D perhaps TRBD2 (5 bases). CDR3 size: 14 residues. Trimming took 0 bases from V and 4 from J, leaving 11 bases between them. The germline V gene has CDR1 SGDLS and CDR2 YYNGEE. The CDR3, as DNA: TGTGCCAGCAGCGTAGAGGGTCGGGAATACGAGCAGTACTTC. It codes for CASSVEGREYEQYF.

CDR3 in amino acids: CASSGLTSGGLETQYF. As DNA, the CDR3 is TGTGCCAGTAGTGGTCTAACTAGCGGGGGTCTGGAGACCCAGTACTTC. The chain recombines TRBV19 with TRBJ2-5; 11 bases fit TRBD2. This CDR3 is built from 16 residues. Germline CDR1 LNHDA, CDR2 SQIVND (reference sequence). After removal of 5 bases from V and 5 bases from J, the junction contained 10 bases not matched to a gene.

The CDR3 nucleotides read TGCGCCAGCAGCCAAGATCAACTACCCTACGAGCAGTACTTC. Translating gives CASSQDQLPYEQYF. The V gene is TRBV4-1, the J gene TRBJ2-7; D not resolved. The germline V gene has CDR1 MGHRA and CDR2 YSYEKL. Trimming took 0 bases from V and 2 from J, leaving 8 bases between them. This CDR3 has 14 residues.

This chain joins TRBV7-2 and TRBJ2-3; TRBD2 aligns across 9 bases. This CDR3 spans 14 amino acids. Germline CDR1 and CDR2: SGHTA and FQGNSA. J lost 5 bases, V lost 4 bases, and 4 bases had no gene match. CDR3 amino acids: CASSYSGGLDTQYF. CDR3 nucleotides: TGTGCCAGCAGCTATAGCGGGGGTTTAGATACGCAGTATTTT.

The V gene is TRBV28, the J gene TRBJ1-5; 9 bases are a match to TRBD1. The CDR3 sequence is 15 residues long. J gave up 3 bases and V 3 bases, and 3 bases lay outside the gene matches. Germline V lookup: CDR1 MDHEN, CDR2 SYDVKM. The CDR3 coding sequence is TGTGCCAGCAGTTTCGGGACAGGGTACAATCAGCCCCAGCATTTT. Protein sequence: CASSFGTGYNQPQHF.

The CDR3 sequence is CASSITVQVPGNTIYF. As DNA, the CDR3 is TGTGCCAGTAGTATAACGGTGCAGGTACCTGGAAACACCATATATTTT. The J gene is TRBJ1-3, the V gene TRBV19; D gene uncertain. From germline, CDR1 is LNHDA and CDR2 SQIVND (reference sequence). V lost 2 bases, J lost 2 bases, and 13 bases lay in between. The CDR3 is made up of 16 amino acids.

The chain couples TRBV21-1 to TRBJ1-1; the table assigns TRBD1, which was not confirmed against the DNA. TRBV21-1 is a pseudogene segment. CDR3 length equals 15 residues. This chain's CDR3 is CASSIRQDPNTEAFF. In DNA, the CDR3 is TGTGCCAGCAGCATCAGACAGGACCCGAACACTGAAGCTTTCTTT.

This chain joins TRBV4-3 and TRBJ1-2, with a tentative D call TRBD1 (6 bases). Germline loops: CDR1 LGHNA, CDR2 YSLEER. The CDR3 runs 14 residues. The V end was cut by 6 bases, the J end by 4 bases, with 15 bases between. Written as DNA, the CDR3 is TGCGCCAGCAGTCCTGAACCAGGGGCCTATGGCTACACCTTC. Translating gives CASSPEPGAYGYTF.

This chain connects TRBV3-1 (or the pseudogene TRBV3-2) to TRBJ2-7, with D maybe TRBD2 (6 bases). The germline CDR1 and CDR2 sequences are LGHDT and YNNKEL (reference sequence). V was pared by 4 bases and J by 5 bases, with 15 bases between. The CDR3 totals 14 residues. The CDR3 is CASSPGWGVHEQYF. CDR3 DNA: TGTGCCAGCAGCCCAGGTTGGGGGGTCCACGAGCAGTACTTC.